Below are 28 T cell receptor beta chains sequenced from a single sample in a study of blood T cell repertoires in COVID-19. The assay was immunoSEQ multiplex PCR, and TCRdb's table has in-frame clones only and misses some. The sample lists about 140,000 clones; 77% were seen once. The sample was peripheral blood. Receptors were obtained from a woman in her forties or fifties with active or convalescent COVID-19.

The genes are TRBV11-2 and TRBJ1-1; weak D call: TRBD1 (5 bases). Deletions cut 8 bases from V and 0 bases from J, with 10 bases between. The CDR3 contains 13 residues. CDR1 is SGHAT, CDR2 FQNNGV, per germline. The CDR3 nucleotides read TGTGCCAGCCTACTGGACATGAACACTGAAGCTTTCTTT. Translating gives CASLLDMNTEAFF.

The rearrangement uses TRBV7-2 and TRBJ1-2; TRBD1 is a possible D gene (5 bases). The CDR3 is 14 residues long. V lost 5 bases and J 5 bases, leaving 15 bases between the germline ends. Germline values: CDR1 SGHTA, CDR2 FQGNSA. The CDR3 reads CASSGRGRSYGYTF. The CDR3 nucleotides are TGTGCCAGCAGCGGGAGGGGACGGTCTTATGGCTACACCTTC.

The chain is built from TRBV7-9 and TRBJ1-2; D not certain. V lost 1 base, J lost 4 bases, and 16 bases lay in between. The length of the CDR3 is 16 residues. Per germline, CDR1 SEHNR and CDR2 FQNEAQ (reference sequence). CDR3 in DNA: TGTGCCAGCAGCTTAGTCGGGTCGGACTCCTTCTATGGCTACACCTTC. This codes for CASSLVGSDSFYGYTF.

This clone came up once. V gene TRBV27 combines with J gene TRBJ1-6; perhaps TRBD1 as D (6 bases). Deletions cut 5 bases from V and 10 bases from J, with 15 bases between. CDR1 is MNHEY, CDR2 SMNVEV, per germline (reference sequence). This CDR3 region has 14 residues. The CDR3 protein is CASSPRTEHSPLHF. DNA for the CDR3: TGTGCCAGCAGTCCCCGGACAGAGCACTCACCCCTCCACTTT.

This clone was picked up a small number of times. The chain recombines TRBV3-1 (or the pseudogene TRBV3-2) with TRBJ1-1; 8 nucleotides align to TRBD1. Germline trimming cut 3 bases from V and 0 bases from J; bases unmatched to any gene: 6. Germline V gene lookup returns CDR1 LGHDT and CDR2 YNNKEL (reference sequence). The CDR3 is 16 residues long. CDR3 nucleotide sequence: TGTGCCAGCAGCCACAGGGGGCTGCGGTTGAACACTGAAGCTTTCTTT. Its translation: CASSHRGLRLNTEAFF.

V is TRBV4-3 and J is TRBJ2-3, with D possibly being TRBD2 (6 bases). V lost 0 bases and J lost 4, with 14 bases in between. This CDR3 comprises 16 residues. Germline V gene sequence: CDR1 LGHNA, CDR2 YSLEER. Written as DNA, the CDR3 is TGCGCCAGCAGCCAAGATGGGACCAAGCGGGCAGATACGCAGTATTTT. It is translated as CASSQDGTKRADTQYF.

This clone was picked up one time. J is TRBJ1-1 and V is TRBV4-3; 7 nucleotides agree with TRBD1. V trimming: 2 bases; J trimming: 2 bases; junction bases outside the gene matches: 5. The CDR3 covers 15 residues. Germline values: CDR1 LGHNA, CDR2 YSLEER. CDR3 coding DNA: TGCGCCAGCAGCCAACCGGGACAGCCCAACACTGAAGCTTTCTTT. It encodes CASSQPGQPNTEAFF.

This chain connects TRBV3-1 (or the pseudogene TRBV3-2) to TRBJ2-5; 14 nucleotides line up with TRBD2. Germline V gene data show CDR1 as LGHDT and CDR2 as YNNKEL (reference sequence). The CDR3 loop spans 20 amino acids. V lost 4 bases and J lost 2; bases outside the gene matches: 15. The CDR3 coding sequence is TGTGCCAGCAGCCCCAGGGCTCCGGGACTAGCGGGGGCCCGACAAGAGACCCAGTACTTC. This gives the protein CASSPRAPGLAGARQETQYF.

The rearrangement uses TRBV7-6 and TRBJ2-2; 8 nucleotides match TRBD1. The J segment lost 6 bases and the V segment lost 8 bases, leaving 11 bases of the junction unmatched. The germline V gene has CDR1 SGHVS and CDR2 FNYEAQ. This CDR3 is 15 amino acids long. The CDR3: CASASRQGAAGELFF. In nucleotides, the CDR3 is TGTGCCAGCGCTTCTCGGCAGGGGGCCGCCGGGGAGCTGTTTTTT.

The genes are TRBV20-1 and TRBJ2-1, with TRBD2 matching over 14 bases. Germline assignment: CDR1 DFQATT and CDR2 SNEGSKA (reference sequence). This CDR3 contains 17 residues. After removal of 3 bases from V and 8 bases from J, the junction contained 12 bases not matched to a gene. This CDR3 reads CSASPSRTSGGKYEQFF. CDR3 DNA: TGCAGTGCTAGTCCCTCCCGGACTAGCGGGGGGAAATATGAGCAGTTCTTC.

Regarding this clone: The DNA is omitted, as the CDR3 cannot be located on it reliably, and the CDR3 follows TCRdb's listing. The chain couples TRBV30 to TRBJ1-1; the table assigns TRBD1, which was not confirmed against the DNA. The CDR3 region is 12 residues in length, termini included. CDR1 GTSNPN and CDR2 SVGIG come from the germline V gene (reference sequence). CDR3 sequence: CAWSVGTGIVFF.

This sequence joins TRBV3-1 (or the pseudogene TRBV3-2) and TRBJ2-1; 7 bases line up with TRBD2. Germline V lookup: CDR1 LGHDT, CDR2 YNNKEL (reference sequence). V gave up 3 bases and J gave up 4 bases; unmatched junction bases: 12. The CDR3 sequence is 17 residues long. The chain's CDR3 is CASSQGGYVGGYNEQFF. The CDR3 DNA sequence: TGTGCCAGCAGCCAGGGGGGTTATGTGGGAGGGTACAATGAGCAGTTCTTC.

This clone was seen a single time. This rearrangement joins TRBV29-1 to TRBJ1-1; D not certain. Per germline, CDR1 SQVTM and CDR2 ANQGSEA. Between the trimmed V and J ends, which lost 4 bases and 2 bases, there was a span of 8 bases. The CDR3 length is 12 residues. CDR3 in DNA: TGCAGCGTTGTGAGGAGTAACACTGAAGCTTTCTTT. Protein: CSVVRSNTEAFF. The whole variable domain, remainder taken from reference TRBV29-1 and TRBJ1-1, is SAVISQKPSRDICQRGTSLTIQCQVDSQVTMMFWYRQQPGQSLTLIATANQGSEATYESGFVIDKFPISRPNLTFSTLTVSNMSPEDSSIYLCSVVRSNTEAFFGQGTRLTVV.

Here the CDR3 DNA reads TGTGCCAGCAGCTTAAATGGCGGGGGGGCTCCGGAGACCCAGTACTTC. Protein: CASSLNGGGAPETQYF. V usage is TRBV7-3 and J usage is TRBJ2-5; 9 nucleotides match TRBD2. After removal of 1 base from V and 5 bases from J, the junction contained 8 bases not matched to a gene. The CDR3 runs to 16 residues. CDR1 SGHTA and CDR2 FQGTGA come from the germline V gene.

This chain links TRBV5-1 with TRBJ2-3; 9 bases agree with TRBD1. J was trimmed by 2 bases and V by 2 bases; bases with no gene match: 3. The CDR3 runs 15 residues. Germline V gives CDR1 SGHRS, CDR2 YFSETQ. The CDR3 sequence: CASSLDRGNTDTQYF. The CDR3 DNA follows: TGCGCCAGCAGCTTAGACAGGGGGAACACAGATACGCAGTATTTT.

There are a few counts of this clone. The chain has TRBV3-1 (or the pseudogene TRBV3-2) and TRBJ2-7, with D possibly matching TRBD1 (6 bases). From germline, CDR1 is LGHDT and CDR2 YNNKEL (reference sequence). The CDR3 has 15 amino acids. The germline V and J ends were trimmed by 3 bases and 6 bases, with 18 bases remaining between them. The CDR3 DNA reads TGTGCCAGCAGCCATTCTACAGGGAAGCGTGGCGAGCAGTACTTC. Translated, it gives CASSHSTGKRGEQYF.

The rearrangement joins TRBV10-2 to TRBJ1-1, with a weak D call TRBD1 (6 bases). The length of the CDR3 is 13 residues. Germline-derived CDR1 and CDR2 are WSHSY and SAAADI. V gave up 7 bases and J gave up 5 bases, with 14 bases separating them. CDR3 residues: CASTEGGGTEAFF. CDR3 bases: TGCGCCAGCACCGAGGGAGGGGGGACTGAAGCTTTCTTT.

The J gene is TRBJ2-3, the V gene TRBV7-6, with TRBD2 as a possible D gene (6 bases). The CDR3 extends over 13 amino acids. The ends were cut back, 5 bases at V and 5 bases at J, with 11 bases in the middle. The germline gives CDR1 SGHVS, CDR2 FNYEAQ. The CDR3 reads CASSPYGGDTQYF. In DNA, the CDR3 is TGTGCCAGCAGCCCTTACGGGGGAGATACGCAGTATTTT.

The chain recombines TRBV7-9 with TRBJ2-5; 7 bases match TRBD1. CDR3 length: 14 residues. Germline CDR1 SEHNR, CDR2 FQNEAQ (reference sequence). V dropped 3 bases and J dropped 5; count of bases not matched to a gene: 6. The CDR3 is CASSLTGIGETQYF. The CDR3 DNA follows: TGTGCCAGCAGCTTGACAGGGATCGGCGAGACCCAGTACTTC. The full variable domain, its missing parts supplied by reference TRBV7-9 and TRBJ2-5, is DTGVSQNPRHKITKRGQNVTFRCDPISEHNRLYWYRQTLGQGPEFLTYFQNEAQLEKSRLLSDRFSAERPKGSFSTLEIQRTEQGDSAMYLCASSLTGIGETQYFGPGTRLLVL.

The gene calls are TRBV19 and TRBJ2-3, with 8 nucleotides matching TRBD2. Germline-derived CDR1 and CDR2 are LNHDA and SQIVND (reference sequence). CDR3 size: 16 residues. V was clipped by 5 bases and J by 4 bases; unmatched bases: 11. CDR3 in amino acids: CASSPAGTSVADTQYF. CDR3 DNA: TGTGCCAGTAGTCCCGCCGGGACTAGTGTCGCAGATACGCAGTATTTT.

In DNA form, the CDR3 reads TGTGCCATCGGTCCGAGGGCAGGAGAGCAGTACTTC. Its translation is CAIGPRAGEQYF. This rearrangement joins TRBV10-3 to TRBJ2-7; D perhaps matches TRBD2 (5 bases). Germline values: CDR1 ENHRY, CDR2 SYGVKD. The CDR3 spans 12 residues. Between the trimmed V and J ends, which lost 8 bases and 7 bases, there was a span of 15 bases.

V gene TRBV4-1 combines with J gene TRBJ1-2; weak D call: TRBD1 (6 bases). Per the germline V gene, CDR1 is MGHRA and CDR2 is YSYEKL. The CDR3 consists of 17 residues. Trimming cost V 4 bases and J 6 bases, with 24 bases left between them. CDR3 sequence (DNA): TGCGCCAGCAGCCTCCTCTGGGAGACAGGCCACGAAGATGGCTACACCTTC. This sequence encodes CASSLLWETGHEDGYTF.

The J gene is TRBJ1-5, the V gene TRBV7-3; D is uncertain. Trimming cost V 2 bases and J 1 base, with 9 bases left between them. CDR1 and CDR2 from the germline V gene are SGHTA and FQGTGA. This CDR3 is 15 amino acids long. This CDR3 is CASSLEGRSNQPQHF. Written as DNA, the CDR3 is TGTGCCAGCAGCTTAGAGGGTCGCAGCAATCAGCCCCAGCATTTT.

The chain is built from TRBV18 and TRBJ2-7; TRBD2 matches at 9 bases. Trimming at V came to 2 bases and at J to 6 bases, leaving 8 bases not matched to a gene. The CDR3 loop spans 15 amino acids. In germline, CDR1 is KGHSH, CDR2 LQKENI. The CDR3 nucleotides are TGTGCCAGCTCACCAGGAGCGGGAGGATTCGGCGAGCAGTACTTC. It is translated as CASSPGAGGFGEQYF.

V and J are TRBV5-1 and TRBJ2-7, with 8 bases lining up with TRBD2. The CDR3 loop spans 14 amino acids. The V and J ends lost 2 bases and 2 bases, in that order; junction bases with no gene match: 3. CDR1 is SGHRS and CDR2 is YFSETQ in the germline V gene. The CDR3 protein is CASSLNSGTYEQYF. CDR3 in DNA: TGCGCCAGCAGCTTAAATAGCGGGACCTACGAGCAGTACTTC.

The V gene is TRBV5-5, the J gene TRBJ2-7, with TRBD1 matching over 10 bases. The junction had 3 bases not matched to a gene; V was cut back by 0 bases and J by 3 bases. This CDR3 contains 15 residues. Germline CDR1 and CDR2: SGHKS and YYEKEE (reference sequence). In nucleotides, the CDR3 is TGTGCCAGCAGCTTGGCCGGGACAGGGGACTACGAGCAGTACTTC. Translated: CASSLAGTGDYEQYF. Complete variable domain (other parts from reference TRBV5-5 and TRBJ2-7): DAGVTQSPTHLIKTRGQQVTLRCSPISGHKSVSWYQQVLGQGPQFIFQYYEKEERGRGNFPDRFSARQFPNYSSELNVNALLLGDSALYLCASSLAGTGDYEQYFGPGTRLTVT.

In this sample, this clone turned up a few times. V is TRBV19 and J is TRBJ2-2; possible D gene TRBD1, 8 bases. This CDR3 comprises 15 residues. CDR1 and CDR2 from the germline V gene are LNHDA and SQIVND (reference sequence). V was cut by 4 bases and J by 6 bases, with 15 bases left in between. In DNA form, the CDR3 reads TGTGCCAGTAGTACCCATACAGGGGGGGCCGGGGAGCTGTTTTTT. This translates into CASSTHTGGAGELFF.

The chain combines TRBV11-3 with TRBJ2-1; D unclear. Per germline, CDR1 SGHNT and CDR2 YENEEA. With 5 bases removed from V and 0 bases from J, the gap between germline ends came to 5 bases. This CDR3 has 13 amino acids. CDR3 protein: CASSANSYNEQFF. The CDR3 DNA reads TGTGCCAGCAGCGCTAACTCCTACAATGAGCAGTTCTTC.